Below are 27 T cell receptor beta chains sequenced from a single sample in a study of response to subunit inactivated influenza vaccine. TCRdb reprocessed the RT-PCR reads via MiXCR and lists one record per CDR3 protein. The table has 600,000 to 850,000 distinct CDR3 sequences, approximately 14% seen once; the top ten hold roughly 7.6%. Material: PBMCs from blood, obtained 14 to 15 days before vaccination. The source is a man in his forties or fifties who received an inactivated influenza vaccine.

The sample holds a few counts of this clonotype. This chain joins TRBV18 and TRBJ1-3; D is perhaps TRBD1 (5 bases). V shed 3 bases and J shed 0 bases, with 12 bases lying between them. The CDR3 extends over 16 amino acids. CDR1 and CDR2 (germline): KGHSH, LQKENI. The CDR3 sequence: CASSPPGVPSGNTIYF. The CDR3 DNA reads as TGTGCCAGCTCACCCCCGGGGGTACCCTCTGGAAACACCATATATTTT. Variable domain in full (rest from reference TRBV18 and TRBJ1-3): NAGVMQNPRHLVRRRGQEARLRCSPMKGHSHVYWYRQLPEEGLKFMVYLQKENIIDESGMPKERFSAEFPKEGPSILRIQQVVRGDSAAYFCASSPPGVPSGNTIYFGEGSWLTVV.

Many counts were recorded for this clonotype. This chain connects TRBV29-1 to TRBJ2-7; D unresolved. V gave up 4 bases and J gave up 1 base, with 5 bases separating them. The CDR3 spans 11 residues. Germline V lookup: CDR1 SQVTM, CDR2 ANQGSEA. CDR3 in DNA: TGCAGCGTTGGTAGATCCTACGAGCAGTACTTC. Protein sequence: CSVGRSYEQYF.

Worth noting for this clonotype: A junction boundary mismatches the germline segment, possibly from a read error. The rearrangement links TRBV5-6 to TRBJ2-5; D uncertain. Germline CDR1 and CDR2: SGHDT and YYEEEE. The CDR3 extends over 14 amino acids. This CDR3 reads CASSAQSRQGTQYF. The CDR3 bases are TGTGCCAGCAGCGCACAGTCGCGGCAAGGGACCCAGTACTTC.

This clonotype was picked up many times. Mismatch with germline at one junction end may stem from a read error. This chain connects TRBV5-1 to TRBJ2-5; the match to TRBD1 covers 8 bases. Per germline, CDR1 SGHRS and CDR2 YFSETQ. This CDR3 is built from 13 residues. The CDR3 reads CASSFGQGETQYF. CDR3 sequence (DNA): TGTGCCAGCAGTTTTGGACAGGGAGAGACCCAGTACTTC.

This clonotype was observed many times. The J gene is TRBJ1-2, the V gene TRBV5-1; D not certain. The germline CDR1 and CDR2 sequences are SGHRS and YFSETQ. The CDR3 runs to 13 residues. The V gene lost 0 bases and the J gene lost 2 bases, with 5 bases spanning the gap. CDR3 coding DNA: TGCGCCAGCAGCTTGGAGCAAAACTATGGCTACACCTTC. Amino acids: CASSLEQNYGYTF.

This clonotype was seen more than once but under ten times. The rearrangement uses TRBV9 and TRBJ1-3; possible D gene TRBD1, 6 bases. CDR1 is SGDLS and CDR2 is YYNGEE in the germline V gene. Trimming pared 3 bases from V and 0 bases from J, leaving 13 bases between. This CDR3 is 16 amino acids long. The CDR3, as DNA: TGTGCCAGCAGCGACACCGGACAGATCTCTGGAAACACCATATATTTT. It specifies CASSDTGQISGNTIYF.

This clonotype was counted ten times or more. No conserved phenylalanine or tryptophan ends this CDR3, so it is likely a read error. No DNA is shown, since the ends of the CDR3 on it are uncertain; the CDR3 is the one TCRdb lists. The CDR3 is CASSLDRTPRVHL. V and J are TRBV11-2 and TRBJ2-1. The CDR3 totals 13 residues, both ends included. Looked up from germline, CDR1 is SGHAT and CDR2 is FQNNGV.

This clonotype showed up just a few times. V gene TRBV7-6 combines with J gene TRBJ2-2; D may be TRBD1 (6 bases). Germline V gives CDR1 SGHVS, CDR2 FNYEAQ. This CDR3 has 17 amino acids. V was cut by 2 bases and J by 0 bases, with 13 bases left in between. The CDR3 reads CASSLLLGQSNTGELFF. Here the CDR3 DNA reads TGTGCCAGCAGCTTATTGTTGGGACAATCGAACACCGGGGAGCTGTTTTTT.

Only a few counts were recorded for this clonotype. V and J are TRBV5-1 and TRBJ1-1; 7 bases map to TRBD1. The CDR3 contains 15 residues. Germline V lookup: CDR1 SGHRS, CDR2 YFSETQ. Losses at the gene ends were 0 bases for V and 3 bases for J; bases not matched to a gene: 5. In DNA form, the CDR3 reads TGCGCCAGCAGCTTGGAACCCACAGGGGACACTGAAGCTTTCTTT. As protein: CASSLEPTGDTEAFF.

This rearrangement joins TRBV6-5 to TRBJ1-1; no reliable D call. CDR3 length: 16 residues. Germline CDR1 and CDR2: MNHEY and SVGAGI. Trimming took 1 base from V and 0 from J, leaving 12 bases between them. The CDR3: CASSYLGRRMNTEAFF. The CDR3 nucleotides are TGTGCCAGCAGTTACTTGGGAAGGAGGATGAACACTGAAGCTTTCTTT.

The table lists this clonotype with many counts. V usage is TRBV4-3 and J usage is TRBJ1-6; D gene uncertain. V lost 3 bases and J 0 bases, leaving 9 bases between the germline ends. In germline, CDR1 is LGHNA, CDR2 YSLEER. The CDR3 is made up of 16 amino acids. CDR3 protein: CASSQEYSSYNSPLHF. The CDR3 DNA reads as TGCGCCAGCAGCCAGGAGTATAGCTCCTATAATTCACCCCTCCACTTT.

CDR3 in DNA: TGCAGTGCTAACCCCGAAGGTAGGAACACTGAAGCTTTCTTT. Translating gives CSANPEGRNTEAFF. This rearrangement joins TRBV20-1 to TRBJ1-1, with D unclear. This CDR3 is 14 amino acids long. Per germline, CDR1 DFQATT and CDR2 SNEGSKA (reference sequence). Trimming stripped 4 bases from V and 1 base from J, with 13 bases between.

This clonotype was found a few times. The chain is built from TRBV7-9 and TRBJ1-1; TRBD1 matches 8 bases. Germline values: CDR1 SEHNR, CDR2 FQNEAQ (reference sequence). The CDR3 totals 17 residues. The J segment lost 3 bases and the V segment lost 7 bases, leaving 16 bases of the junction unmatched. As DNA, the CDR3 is TGTGCCAGCATTGAGCCGGGGACAGGTAATCGGTACACTGAAGCTTTCTTT. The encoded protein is CASIEPGTGNRYTEAFF. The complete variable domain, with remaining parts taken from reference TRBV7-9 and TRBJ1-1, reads DTGVSQNPRHKITKRGQNVTFRCDPISEHNRLYWYRQTLGQGPEFLTYFQNEAQLEKSRLLSDRFSAERPKGSFSTLEIQRTEQGDSAMYLCASIEPGTGNRYTEAFFGQGTRLTVV.

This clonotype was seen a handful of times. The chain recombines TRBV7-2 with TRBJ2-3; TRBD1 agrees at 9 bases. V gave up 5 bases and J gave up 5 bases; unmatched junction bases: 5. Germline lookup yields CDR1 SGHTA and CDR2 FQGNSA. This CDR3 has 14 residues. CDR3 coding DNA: TGTGCCAGCAGCCGACAGGGGGTGATAGATACGCAGTATTTT. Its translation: CASSRQGVIDTQYF. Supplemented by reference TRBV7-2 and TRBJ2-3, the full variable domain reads GAGVSQSPSNKVTEKGKDVELRCDPISGHTALYWYRQSLGQGLEFLIYFQGNSAPDKSGLPSDRFSAERTGGSVSTLTIQRTQQEDSAVYLCASSRQGVIDTQYFGPGTRLTVL.

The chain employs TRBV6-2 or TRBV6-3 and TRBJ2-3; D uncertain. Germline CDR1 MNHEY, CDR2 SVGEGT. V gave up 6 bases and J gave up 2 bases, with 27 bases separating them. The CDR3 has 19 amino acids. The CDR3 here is CASSNDPIRRPINTDTQYF. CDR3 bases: TGTGCCAGCAGCAACGATCCTATAAGACGGCCAATTAACACAGATACGCAGTATTTT.

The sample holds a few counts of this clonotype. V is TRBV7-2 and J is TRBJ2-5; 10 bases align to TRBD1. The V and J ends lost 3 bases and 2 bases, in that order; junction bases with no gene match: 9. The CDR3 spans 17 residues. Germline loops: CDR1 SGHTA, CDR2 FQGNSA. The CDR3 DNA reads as TGTGCCAGCAGCTTCCATTGGACAGGGGGTGGACAAGAGACCCAGTACTTC. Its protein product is CASSFHWTGGGQETQYF.

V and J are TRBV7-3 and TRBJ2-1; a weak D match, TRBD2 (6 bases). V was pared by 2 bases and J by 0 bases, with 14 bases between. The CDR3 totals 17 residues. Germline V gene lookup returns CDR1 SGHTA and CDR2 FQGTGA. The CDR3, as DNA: TGTGCCAGCAGCTTACGGGTAGGGAGGAGCTCCTACAATGAGCAGTTCTTC. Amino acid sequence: CASSLRVGRSSYNEQFF.

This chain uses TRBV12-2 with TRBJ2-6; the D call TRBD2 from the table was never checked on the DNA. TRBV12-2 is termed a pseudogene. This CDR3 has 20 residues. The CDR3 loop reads CASRLALGASGSPGANVLTF. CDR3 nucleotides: TGTGCAAGTCGCTTAGCGCTAGGGGCTAGCGGGAGTCCTGGGGCCAACGTCCTGACTTTC.

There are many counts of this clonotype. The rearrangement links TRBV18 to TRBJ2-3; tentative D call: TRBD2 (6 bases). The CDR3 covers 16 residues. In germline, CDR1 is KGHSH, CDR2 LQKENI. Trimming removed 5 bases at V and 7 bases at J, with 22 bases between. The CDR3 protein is CASSELDTTAGYTQYF. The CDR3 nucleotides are TGTGCCAGCTCAGAATTAGATACTACGGCGGGATATACGCAGTATTTT.

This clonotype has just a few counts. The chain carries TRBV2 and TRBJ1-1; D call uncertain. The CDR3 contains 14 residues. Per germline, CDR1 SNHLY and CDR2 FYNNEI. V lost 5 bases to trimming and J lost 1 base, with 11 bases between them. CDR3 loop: CASSFFVPNTEAFF. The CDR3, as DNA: TGTGCCAGCAGTTTCTTTGTTCCGAACACTGAAGCTTTCTTT.

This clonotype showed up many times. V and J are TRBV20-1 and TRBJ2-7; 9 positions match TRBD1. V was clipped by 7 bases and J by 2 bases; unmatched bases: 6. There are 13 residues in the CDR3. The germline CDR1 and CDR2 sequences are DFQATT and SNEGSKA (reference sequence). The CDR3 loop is CSGTDRGPYEQYF. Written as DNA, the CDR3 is TGCAGTGGGACGGACAGGGGTCCCTACGAGCAGTACTTC.

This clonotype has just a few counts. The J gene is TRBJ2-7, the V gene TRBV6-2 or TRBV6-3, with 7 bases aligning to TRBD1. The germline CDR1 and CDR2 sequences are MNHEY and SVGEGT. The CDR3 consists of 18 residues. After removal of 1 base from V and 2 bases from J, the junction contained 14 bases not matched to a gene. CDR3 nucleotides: TGTGCCAGCAGTTACTACCCCCCTGTGTCAGGGGGAACCTACGAGCAGTACTTC. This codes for CASSYYPPVSGGTYEQYF.

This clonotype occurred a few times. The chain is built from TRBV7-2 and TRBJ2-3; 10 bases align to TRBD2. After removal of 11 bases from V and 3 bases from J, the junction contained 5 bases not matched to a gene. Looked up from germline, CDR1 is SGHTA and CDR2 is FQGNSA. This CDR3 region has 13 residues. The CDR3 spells CAGGGLATDTQYF. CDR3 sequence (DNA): TGTGCCGGCGGGGGACTAGCGACAGATACGCAGTATTTT.

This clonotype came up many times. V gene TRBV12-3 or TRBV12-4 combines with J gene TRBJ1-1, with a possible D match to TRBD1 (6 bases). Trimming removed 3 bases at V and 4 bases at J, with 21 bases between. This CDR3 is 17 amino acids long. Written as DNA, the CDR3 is TGTGCCAGCAGTTTCAATCTCGGGGGGCCGGTGGGCACTGAAGCTTTCTTT. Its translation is CASSFNLGGPVGTEAFF.

Written as DNA, the CDR3 is TGCGCCAGCAGCCACCAGACAGGGTACGAAAGAACTAGCACAGATACGCAGTATTTT. It yields the protein CASSHQTGYERTSTDTQYF. This rearrangement joins TRBV4-3 to TRBJ2-3, with 7 positions matching TRBD1. The length of the CDR3 is 19 residues. Germline V CDR1 and CDR2: LGHNA, YSLEER. J was trimmed by 0 bases and V by 3 bases; bases with no gene match: 15.

For the CDR3, the DNA is TGTGCCAGCAGTCGATGGGGACAGGACAACATAAGGATCTCCTACAATGAGCAGTTCTTC. This encodes CASSRWGQDNIRISYNEQFF. The chain carries TRBV14 and TRBJ2-1, with 8 bases identical to TRBD1. Germline V gene sequence: CDR1 SGHDN, CDR2 FVKESK. The CDR3 is 20 amino acids. The junction had 19 bases not matched to a gene; V was cut back by 6 bases and J by 0 bases. The whole variable domain, remainder taken from reference TRBV14 and TRBJ2-1, is EAGVTQFPSHSVIEKGQTVTLRCDPISGHDNLYWYRRVMGKEIKFLLHFVKESKQDESGMPNNRFLAERTGGTYSTLKVQPAELEDSGVYFCASSRWGQDNIRISYNEQFFGPGTRLTVL.

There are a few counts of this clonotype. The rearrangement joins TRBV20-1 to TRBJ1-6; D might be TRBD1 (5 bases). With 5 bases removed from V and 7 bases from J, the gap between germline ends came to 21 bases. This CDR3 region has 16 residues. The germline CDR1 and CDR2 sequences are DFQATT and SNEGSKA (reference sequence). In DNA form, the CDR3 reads TGCAGTGCTCCCACGAGCGGGGGACCGATGAATTCACCCCTCCACTTT. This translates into CSAPTSGGPMNSPLHF.